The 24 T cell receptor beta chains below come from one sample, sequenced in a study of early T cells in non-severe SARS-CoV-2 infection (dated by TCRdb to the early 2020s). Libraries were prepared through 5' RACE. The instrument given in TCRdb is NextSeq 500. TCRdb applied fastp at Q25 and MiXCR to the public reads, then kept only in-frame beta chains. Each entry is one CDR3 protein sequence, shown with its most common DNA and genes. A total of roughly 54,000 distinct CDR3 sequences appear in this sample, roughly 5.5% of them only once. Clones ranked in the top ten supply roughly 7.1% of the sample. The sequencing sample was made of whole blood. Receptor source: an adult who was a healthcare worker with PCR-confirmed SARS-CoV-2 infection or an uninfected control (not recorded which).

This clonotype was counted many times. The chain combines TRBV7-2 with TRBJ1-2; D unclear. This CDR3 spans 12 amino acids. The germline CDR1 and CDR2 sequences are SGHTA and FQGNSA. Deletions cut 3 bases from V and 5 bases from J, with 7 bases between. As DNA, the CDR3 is TGTGCCAGCAGCTTTAACAGATATGGCTACACCTTC. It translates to CASSFNRYGYTF.

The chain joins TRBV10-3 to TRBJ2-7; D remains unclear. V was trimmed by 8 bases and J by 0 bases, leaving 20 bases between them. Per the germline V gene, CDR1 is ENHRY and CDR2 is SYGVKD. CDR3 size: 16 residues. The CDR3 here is CAIAQPLDKLSYEQYF. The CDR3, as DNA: TGTGCCATCGCCCAACCCCTAGACAAGCTCTCCTACGAGCAGTACTTC.

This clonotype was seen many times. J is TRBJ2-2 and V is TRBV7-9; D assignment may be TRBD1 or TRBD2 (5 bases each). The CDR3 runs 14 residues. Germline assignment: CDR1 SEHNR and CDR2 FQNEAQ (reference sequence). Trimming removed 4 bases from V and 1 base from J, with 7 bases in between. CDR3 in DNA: TGTGCCAGCAGCTGGGACCGGAACACCGGGGAGCTGTTTTTT. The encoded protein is CASSWDRNTGELFF.

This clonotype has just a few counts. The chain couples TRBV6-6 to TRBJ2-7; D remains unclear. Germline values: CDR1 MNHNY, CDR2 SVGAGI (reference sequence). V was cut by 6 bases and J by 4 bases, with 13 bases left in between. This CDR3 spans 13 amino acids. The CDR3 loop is CASSLLVVYEQYF. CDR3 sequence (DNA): TGTGCCAGCAGCCTCCTAGTTGTGTACGAGCAGTACTTC.

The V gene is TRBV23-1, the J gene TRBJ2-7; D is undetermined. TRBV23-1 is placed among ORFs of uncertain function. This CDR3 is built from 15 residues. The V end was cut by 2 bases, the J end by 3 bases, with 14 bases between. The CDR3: CASSQEPGASYEQYF. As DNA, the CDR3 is TGCGCCAGCAGTCAAGAACCAGGCGCGAGCTACGAGCAGTACTTC.

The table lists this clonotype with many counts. CDR3 sequence reads: CASSDSITGYNEQFF. DNA of the CDR3: TGTGCCAGCAGTGACTCGATAACGGGGTACAATGAGCAGTTCTTC. This chain joins TRBV6-4 and TRBJ2-1; the D gene is possibly TRBD2 (5 bases). Trimming stripped 0 bases from V and 4 bases from J, with 10 bases between. This CDR3 spans 15 amino acids. CDR1 MRHNA and CDR2 SNTAGT come from the germline V gene.

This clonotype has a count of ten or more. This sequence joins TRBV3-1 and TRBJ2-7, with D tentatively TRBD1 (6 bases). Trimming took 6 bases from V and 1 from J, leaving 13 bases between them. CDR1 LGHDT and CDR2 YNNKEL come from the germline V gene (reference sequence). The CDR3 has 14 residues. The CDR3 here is CASSKNRASYEQYF. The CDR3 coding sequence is TGTGCCAGCAGTAAGAACAGGGCGTCCTACGAGCAGTACTTC.

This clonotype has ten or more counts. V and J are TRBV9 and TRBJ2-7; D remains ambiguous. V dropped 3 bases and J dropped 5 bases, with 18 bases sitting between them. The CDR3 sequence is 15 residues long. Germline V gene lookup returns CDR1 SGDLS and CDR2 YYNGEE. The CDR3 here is CASSASPIPANEQYF. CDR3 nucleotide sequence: TGTGCCAGCAGCGCCTCCCCAATCCCGGCCAACGAGCAGTACTTC.

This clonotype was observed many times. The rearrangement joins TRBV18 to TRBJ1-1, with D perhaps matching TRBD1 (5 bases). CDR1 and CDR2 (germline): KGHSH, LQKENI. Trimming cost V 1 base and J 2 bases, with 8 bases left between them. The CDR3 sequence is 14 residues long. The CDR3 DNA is TGTGCCAGCTCACCACAGGGACGTAACACTGAAGCTTTCTTT. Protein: CASSPQGRNTEAFF.

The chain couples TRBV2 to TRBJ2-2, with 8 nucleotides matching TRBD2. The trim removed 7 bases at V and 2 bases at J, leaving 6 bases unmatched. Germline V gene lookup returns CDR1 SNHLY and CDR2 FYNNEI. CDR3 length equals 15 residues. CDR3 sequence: CASKVLAGNTGELFF. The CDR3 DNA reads TGTGCCAGCAAGGTGCTAGCGGGTAACACCGGGGAGCTGTTTTTT.

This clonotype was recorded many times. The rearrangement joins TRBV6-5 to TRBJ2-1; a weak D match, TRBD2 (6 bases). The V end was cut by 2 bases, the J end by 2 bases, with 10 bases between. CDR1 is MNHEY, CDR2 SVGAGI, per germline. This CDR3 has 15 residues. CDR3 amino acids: CASSYGLPAYNEQFF. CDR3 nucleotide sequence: TGTGCCAGCAGTTACGGACTACCAGCCTACAATGAGCAGTTCTTC.

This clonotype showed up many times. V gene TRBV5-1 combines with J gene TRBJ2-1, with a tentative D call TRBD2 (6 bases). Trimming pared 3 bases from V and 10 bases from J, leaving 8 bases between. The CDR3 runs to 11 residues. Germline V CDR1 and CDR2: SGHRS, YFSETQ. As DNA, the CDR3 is TGCGCCAGCAGCTGGGGGGACGAGCAGTTCTTC. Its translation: CASSWGDEQFF. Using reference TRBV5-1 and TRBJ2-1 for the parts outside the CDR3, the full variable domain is KAGVTQTPRYLIKTRGQQVTLSCSPISGHRSVSWYQQTPGQGLQFLFEYFSETQRNKGNFPGRFSGRQFSNSRSEMNVSTLELGDSALYLCASSWGDEQFFGPGTRLTVL.

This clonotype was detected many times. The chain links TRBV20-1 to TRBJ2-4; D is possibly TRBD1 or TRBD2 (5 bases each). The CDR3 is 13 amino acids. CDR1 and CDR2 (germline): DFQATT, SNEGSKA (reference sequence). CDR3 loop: CKSRGSAKNIQYF. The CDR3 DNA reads TGCAAGTCGAGGGGATCGGCCAAAAACATTCAGTACTTC.

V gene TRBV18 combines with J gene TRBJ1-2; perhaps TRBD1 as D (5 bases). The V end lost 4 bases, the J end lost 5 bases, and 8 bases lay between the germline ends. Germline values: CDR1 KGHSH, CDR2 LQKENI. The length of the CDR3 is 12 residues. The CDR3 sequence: CASSLGTYGYTF. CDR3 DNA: TGTGCCAGCTCACTGGGGACGTATGGCTACACCTTC.

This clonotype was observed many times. As DNA, the CDR3 is TGCAGTGCTAGAGACGGGGAGGTTAAGAATGAAAAACTGTTTTTT. Translation: CSARDGEVKNEKLFF. The chain joins TRBV20-1 to TRBJ1-4, with unresolved D. V gave up 0 bases and J gave up 5 bases, with 13 bases separating them. Germline V CDR1 and CDR2: DFQATT, SNEGSKA (reference sequence). The CDR3 is made up of 15 amino acids.

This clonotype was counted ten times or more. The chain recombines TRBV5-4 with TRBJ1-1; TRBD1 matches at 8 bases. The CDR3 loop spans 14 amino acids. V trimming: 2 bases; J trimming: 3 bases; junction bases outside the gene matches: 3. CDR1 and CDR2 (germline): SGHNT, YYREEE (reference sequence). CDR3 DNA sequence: TGTGCCAGCAGCTTCGACAGGGGTTACACTGAAGCTTTCTTT. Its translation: CASSFDRGYTEAFF.

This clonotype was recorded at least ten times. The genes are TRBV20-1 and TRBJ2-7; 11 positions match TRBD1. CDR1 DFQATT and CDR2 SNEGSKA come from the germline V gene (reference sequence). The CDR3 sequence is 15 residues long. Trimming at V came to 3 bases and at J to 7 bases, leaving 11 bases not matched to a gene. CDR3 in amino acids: CSARGGTGGAKEQYF. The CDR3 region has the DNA TGCAGTGCTAGGGGCGGGACAGGGGGTGCGAAAGAGCAGTACTTC.

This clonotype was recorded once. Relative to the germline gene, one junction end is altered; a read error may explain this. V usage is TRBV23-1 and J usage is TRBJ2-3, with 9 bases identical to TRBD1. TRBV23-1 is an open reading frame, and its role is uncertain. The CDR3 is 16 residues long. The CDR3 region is CASSQKDRGRADRQYF. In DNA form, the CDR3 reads TGCGCCAGCAGTCAAAAAGACAGGGGGAGGGCAGATAGGCAGTATTTT.

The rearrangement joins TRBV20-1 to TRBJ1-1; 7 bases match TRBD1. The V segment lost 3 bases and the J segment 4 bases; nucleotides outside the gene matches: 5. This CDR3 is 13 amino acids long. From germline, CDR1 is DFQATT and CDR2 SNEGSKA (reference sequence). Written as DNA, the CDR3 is TGCAGTGCTAGGGTAGCAGGGGGCACTGAAGCTTTCTTT. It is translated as CSARVAGGTEAFF.

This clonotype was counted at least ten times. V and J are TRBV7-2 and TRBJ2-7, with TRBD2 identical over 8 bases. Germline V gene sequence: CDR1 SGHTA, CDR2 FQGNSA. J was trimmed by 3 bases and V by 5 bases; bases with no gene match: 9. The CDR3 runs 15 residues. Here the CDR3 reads CASSNSAGVDYEQYF. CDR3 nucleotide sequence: TGTGCCAGCAGCAACTCAGCGGGGGTCGACTACGAGCAGTACTTC.

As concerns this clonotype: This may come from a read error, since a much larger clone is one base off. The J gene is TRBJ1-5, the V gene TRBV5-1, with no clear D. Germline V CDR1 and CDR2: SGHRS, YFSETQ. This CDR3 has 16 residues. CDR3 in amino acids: CASSSGPLRGNLPQHF. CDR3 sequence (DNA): TGCGCCAGCAGCTCCGGACCGTTGAGAGGGAATCTGCCCCAGCATTTT.

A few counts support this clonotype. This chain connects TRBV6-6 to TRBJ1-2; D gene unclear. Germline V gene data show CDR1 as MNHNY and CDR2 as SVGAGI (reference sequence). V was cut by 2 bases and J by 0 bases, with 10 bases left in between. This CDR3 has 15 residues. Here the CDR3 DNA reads TGTGCCAGCAGTTACCCGCAGAATCCTAACTATGGCTACACCTTC. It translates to CASSYPQNPNYGYTF.

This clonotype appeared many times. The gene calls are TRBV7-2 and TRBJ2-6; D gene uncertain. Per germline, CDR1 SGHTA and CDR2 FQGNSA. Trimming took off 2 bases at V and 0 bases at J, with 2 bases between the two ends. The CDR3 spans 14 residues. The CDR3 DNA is TGTGCCAGCAGCTTAAACTCTGGGGCCAACGTCCTGACTTTC. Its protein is CASSLNSGANVLTF.

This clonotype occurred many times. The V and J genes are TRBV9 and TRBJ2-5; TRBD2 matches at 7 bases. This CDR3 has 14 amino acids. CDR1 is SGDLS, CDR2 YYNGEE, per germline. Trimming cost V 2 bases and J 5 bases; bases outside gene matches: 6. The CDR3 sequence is CASSVGTTHETQYF. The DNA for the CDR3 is TGTGCCAGCAGCGTGGGGACTACCCATGAGACCCAGTACTTC.